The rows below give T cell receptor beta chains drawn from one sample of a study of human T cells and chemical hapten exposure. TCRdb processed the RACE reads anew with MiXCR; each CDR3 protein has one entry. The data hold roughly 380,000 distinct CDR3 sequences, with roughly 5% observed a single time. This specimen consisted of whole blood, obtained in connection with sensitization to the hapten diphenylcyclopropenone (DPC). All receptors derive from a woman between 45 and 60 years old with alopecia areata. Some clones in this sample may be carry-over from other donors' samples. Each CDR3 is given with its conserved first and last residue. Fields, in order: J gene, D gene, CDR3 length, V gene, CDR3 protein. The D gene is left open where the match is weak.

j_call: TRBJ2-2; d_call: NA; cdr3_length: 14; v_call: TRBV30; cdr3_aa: CAWSVLRRTGELFF
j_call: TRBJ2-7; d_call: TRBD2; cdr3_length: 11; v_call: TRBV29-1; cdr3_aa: CSVGGGVEQYF
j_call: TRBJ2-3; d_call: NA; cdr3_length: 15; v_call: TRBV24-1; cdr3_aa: CATSESGSRGDTQYF
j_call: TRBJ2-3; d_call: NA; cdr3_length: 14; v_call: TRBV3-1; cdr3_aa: CASSQDEVLRAQYF
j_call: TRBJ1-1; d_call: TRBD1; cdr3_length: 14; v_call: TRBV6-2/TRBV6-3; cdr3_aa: CASSYSVGTVEAFF
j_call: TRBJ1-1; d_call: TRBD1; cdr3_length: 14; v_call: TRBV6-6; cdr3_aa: CASSSGQTGSEAFF
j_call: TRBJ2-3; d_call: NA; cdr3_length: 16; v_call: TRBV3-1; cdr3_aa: CASSQAQATLTDTQYF
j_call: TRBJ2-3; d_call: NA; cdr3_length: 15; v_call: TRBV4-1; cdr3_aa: CASSLYWFSTDTQYF
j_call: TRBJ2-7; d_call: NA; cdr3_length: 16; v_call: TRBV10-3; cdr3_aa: CAISASRAGSPYEQYF
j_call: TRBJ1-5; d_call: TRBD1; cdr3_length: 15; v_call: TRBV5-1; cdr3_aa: CASSTGGLSNQPQHF
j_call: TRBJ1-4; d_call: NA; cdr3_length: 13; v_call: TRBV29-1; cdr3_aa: CSVGPWGGEKLFF
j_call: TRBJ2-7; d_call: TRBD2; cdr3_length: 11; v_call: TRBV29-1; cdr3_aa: CSVPSGGRQYF
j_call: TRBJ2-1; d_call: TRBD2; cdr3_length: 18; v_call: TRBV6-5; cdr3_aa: CASSYPTSGAPAYNEQFF
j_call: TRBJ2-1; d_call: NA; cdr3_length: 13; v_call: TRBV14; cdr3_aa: CASSQTNYNEQFF
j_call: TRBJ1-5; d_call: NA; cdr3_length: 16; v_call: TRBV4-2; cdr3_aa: CASSQEQGNADQPQHF
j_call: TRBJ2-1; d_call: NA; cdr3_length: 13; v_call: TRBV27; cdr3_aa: CASSLMSVHEQFF
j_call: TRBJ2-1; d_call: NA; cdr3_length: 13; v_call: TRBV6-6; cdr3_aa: CASSLLGAAEQFF
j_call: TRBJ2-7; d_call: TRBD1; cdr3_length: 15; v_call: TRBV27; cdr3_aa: CASSPRDRLGYEQYF
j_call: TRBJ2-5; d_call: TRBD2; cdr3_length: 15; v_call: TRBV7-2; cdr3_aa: CASSFRAGGQETQYF
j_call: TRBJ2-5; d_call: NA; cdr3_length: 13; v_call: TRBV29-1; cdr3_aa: CSALAPGSETQYF
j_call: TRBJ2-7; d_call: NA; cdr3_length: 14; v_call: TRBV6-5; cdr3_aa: CASSQSGQSYEQYF
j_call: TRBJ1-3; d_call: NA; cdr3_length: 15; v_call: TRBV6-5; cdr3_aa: CASSYSRNSGNTIYF
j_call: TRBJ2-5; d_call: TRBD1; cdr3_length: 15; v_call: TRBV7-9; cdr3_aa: CASSRDRGTSETQYF
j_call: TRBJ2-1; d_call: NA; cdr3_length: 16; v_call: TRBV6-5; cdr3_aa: CASSRPAVSSYNEQFF
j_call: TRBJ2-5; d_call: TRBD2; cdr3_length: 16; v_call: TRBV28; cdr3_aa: CASSPTSSGEWVTQYF
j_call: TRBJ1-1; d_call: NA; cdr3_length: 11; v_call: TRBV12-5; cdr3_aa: CASGARTEAFF
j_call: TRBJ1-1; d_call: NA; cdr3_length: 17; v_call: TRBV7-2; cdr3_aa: CASSYPLQGRLGTEAFF
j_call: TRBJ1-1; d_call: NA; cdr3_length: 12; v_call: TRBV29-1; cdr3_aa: CSSGQSNTEAFF
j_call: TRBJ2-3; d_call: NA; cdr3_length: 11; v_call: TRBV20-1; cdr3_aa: CRGDPADTQYF
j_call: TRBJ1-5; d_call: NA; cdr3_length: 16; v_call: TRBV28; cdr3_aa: CASTLARTPSNQPQHF
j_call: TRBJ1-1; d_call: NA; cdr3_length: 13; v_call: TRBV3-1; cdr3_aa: CASSQAPGPEAFF
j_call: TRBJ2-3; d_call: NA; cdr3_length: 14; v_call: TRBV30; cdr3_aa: CAWSVTGHSDTQYF
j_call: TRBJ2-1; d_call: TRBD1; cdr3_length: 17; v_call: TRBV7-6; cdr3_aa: CASSLPGTDPSRAEQFF
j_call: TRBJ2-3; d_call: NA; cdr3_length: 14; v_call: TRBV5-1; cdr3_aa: CASRRASGTDTQYF
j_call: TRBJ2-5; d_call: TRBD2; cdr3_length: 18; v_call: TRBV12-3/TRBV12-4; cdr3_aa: CASSGSGTSGLPQETQYF
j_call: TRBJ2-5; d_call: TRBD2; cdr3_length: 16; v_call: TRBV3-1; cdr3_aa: CASKAMVAGRQETQYF
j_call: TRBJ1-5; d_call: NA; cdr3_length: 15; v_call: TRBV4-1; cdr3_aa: CASSQDDYSNQPQHF
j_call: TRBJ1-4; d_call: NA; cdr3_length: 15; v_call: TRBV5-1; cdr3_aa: CASSLSGQSAEKLFF
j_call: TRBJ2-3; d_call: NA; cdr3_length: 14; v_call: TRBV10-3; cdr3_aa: CAISRQSSTDTQYF
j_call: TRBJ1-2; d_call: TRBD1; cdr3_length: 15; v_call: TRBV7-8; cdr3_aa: CASSLADTGGSGYTF
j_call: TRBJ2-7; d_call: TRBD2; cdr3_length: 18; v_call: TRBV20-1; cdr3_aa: CSFGGRLAGPGLSYEQYF
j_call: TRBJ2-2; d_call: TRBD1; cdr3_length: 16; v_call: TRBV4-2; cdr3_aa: CASSQEGDRGTGELFF
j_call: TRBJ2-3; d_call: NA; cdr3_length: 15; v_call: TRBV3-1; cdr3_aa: CASSQGLLYTDTQYF
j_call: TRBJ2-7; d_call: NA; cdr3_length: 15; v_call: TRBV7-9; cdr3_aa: CASSPSGLSSYEQYF
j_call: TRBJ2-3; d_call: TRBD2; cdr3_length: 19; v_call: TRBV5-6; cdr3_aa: CASSLGLAGGLGHTDTQYF